This T cell receptor beta chain was documented in a study of molecular identifiers for immune sequencing clone quantification. TCRdb reprocessed the PCR reads with MiXCR, giving one entry per CDR3 protein. The table lists 100,000 or so distinct CDR3 sequences, roughly a third of them singletons. The sample holds many counts of this clonotype. Germline values: CDR1 MDHEN, CDR2 SYDVKM. The V segment lost 2 bases and the J segment 2 bases; nucleotides outside the gene matches: 6. There are 15 residues in the CDR3. The J gene is TRBJ2-7, the V gene TRBV28, with 7 bases matching TRBD2. The sequencing input was naive CD8+ T cells from blood, with Jurkat cell RNA spiked in. Stated subset: FACS-sorted CD8+CD4-CCR7+CD45RA+ naive T cells. The origin of this receptor is a human donor in good health. Some libraries in this study had Jurkat cell RNA spiked in. CDR3 nucleotide sequence: TGTGCCAGCAGTTTAGGACTAGGGCGGACCTACGAGCAGTACTTC. Its translation: CASSLGLGRTYEQYF.